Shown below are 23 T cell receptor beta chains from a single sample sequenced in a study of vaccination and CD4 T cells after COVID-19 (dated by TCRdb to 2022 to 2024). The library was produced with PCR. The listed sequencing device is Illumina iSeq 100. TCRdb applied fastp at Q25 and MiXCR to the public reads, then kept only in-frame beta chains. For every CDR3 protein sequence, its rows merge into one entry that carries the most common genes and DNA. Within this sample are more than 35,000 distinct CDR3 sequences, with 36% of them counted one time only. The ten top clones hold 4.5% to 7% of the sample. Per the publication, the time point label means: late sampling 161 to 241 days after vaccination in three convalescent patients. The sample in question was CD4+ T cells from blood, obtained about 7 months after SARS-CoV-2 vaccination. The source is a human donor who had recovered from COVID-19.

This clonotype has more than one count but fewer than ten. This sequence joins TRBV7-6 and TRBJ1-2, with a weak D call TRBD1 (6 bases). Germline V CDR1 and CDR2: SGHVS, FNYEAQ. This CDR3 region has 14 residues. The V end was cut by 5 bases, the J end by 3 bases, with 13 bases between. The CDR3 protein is CASSPRGGYYGYTF. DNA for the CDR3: TGTGCCAGCAGCCCCCGGGGGGGCTACTATGGCTACACCTTC.

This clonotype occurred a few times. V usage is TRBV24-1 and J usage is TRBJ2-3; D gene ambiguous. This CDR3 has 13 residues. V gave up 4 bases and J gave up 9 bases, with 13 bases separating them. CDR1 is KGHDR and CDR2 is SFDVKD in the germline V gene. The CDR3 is CATSEPLAQTQYF. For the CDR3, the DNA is TGTGCCACCAGTGAACCCCTGGCTCAGACGCAGTATTTT.

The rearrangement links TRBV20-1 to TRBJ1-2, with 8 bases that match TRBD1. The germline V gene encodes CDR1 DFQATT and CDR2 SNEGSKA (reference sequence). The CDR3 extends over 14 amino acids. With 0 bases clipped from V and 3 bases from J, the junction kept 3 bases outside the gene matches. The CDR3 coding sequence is TGCAGTGCTAGAGACAGGGGGCGCGACTATGGCTACACCTTC. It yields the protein CSARDRGRDYGYTF.

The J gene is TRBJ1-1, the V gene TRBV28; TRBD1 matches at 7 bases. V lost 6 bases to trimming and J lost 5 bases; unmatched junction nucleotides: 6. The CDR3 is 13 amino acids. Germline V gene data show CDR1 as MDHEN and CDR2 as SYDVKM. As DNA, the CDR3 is TGTGCCAGCAGGTCTCCAGGGGGAACTGAAGCTTTCTTT. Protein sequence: CASRSPGGTEAFF. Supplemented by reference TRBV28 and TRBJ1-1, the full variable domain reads DVKVTQSSRYLVKRTGEKVFLECVQDMDHENMFWYRQDPGLGLRLIYFSYDVKMKEKGDIPEGYSVSREKKERFSLILESASTNQTSMYLCASRSPGGTEAFFGQGTRLTVV.

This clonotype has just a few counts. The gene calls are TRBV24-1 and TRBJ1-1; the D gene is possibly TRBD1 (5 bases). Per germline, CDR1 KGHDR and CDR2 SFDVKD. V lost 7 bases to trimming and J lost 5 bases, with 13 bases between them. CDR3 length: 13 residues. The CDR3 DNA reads TGTGCCACCAGCTCAGGGTGGAGGACTGAAGCTTTCTTT. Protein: CATSSGWRTEAFF.

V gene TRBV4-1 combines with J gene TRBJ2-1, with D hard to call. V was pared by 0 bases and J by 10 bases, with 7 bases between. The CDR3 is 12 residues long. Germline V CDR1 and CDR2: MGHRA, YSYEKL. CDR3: CASSQEGAEQFF. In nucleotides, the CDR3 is TGCGCCAGCAGCCAAGAAGGCGCGGAGCAGTTCTTC.

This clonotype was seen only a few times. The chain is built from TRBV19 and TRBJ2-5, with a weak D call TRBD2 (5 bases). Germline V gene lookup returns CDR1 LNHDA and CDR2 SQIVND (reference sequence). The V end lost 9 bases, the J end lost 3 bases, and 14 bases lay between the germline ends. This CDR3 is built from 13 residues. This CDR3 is CASRGSLEETQYF. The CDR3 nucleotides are TGTGCCAGCCGGGGTAGCCTGGAAGAGACCCAGTACTTC.

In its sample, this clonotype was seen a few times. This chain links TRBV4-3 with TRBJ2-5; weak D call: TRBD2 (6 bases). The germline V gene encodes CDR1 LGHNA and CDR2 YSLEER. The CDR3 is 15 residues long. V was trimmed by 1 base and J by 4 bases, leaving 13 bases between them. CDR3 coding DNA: TGCGCCAGCAGCCAAGTGCTCGGGGGTACAGAGACCCAGTACTTC. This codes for CASSQVLGGTETQYF.

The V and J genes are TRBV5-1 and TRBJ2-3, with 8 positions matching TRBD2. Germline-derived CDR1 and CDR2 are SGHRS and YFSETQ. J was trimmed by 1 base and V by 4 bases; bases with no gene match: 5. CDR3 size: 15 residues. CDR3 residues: CASSPAGVGTDTQYF. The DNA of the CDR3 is TGCGCCAGCAGCCCAGCGGGAGTTGGCACAGATACGCAGTATTTT.

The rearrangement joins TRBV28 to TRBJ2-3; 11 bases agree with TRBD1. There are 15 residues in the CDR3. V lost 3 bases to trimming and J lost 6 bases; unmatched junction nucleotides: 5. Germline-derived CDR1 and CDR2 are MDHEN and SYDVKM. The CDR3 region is CASSFGQGASDTQYF. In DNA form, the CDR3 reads TGTGCCAGCAGTTTTGGACAGGGGGCGTCGGATACGCAGTATTTT.

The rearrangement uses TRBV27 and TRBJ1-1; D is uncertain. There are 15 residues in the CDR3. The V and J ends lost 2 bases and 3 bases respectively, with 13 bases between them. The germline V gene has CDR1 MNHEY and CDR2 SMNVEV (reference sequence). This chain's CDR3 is CASSLDQDSYTEAFF. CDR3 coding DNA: TGTGCCAGCAGTTTAGATCAGGACTCTTACACTGAAGCTTTCTTT.

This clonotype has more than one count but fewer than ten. DNA for the CDR3: TGTGGAGGGCTGGTGGGAGTACCCTCCTACGAGCAGTACTTC. This gives the protein CGGLVGVPSYEQYF. The chain links TRBV27 to TRBJ2-7; weak D call: TRBD2 (5 bases). Germline V CDR1 and CDR2: MNHEY, SMNVEV (reference sequence). This CDR3 is 14 amino acids long.

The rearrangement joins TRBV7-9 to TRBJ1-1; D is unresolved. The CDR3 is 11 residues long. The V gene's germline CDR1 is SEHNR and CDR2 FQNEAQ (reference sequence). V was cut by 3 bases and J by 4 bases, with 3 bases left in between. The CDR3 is CASSFGTEAFF. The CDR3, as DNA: TGTGCCAGCAGCTTTGGCACTGAAGCTTTCTTT.

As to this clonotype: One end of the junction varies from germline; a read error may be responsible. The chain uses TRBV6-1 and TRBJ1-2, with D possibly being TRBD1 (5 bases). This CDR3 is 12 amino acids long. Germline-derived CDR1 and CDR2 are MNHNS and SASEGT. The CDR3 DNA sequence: TGTGCCAGCAGCCCTAGAGCAGGGCCGATCAAATTC. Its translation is CASSPRAGPIKF.

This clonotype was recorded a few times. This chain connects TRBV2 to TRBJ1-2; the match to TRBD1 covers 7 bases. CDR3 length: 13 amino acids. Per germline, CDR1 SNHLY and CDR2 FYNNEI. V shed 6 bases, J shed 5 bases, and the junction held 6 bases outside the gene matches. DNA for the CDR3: TGTGCCAGCAGGCCACAGGGGACTTATGGCTACACCTTC. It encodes CASRPQGTYGYTF.

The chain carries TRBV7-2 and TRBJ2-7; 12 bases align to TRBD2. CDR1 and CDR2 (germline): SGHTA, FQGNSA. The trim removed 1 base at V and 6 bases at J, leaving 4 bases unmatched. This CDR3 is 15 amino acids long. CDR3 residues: CASSLELAGGSEQYF. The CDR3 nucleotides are TGTGCCAGCAGCTTAGAACTAGCGGGAGGTTCCGAGCAGTACTTC.

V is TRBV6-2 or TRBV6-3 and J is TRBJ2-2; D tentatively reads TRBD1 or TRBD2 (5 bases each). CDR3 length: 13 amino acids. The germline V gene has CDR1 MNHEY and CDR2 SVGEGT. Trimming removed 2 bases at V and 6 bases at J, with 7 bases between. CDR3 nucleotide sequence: TGTGCCAGCAGTTACAGGGACGCCGGGGAGCTGTTTTTT. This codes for CASSYRDAGELFF.

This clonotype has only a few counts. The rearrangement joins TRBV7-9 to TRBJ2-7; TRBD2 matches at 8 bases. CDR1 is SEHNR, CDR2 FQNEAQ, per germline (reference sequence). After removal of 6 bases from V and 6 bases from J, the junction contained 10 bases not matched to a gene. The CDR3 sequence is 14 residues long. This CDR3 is CASSSLAGSGEQYF. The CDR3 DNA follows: TGTGCCAGCAGTTCTCTAGCGGGTAGTGGCGAGCAGTACTTC.

CDR3 protein: CAISERTSDEQFF. The CDR3 nucleotides read TGTGCCATCAGTGAGCGAACTAGCGATGAGCAGTTCTTC. The V call is TRBV10-3, the J call TRBJ2-1; 7 bases match TRBD2. Germline V lookup: CDR1 ENHRY, CDR2 SYGVKD. This CDR3 comprises 13 residues. The V and J ends lost 2 bases and 8 bases, in that order; junction bases with no gene match: 3.

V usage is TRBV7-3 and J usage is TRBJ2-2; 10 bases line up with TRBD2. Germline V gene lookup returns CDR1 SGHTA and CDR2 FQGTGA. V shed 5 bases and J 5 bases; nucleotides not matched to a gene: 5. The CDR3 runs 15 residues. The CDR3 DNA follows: TGTGCCAGCAGCAGTGCTAGCGGGAGTACCGGGGAGCTGTTTTTT. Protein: CASSSASGSTGELFF. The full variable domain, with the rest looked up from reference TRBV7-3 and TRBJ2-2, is GAGVSQTPSNKVTEKGKYVELRCDPISGHTALYWYRQSLGQGPEFLIYFQGTGAADDSGLPNDRFFAVRPEGSVSTLKIQRTERGDSAVYLCASSSASGSTGELFFGEGSRLTVL.

The CDR3 is CASSEWTDSYEQYF. CDR3 DNA: TGTGCCAGCAGTGAATGGACGGACTCCTACGAGCAGTACTTC. The chain is built from TRBV6-1 and TRBJ2-7; D unclear. The ends were cut back, 2 bases at V and 0 bases at J, with 8 bases in the middle. The CDR3 has 14 amino acids. From germline, CDR1 is MNHNS and CDR2 SASEGT.

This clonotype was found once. The CDR3 DNA sequence: TGTGCCAGCAGCTTAACGCTAGCGGGAGAATGGAATGAGCAGTTCTTC. Protein: CASSLTLAGEWNEQFF. The rearrangement uses TRBV11-3 and TRBJ2-1; 10 positions match TRBD2. The CDR3 consists of 16 residues. CDR1 and CDR2 (germline): SGHNT, YENEEA. Trimming removed 2 bases from V and 7 bases from J; junction bases left unmatched: 8.

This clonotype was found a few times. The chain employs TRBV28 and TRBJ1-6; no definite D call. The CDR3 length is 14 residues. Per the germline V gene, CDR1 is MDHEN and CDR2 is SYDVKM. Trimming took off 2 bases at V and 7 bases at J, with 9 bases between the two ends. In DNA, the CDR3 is TGTGCCAGCAGTTTAAGGTCGGGAAATTCACCCCTCCACTTT. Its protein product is CASSLRSGNSPLHF.